A selection of T cell receptor beta chains follows, all from one sample in a study of beta chain features in type 1 diabetes. Assay used: immunoSEQ multiplex PCR; TCRdb lists only in-frame clones, some missing. The table shows under 200,000 clones, with about 8.3% occurring only once. Sequencing was done on a sample of central memory CD4+ T cells from blood. The receptors stem from a woman in her late teens or twenties with type 1 diabetes. Both conserved end residues are part of each CDR3. The size field is filled for only some rows; it gives once, few, many or a size class.

J	V	size	CDR3
TRBJ1-2	TRBV5-1	NA	CASSTGGAGYTF
TRBJ1-5	TRBV7-9	NA	CASSWGFDAGRDNQPQHF
TRBJ1-2	TRBV29-1	few	CSVAVGGGYGYTF
TRBJ2-3	TRBV4-3	many	CASSPIVGGGTDTQYF
TRBJ1-1	TRBV10-3	NA	CAISELVTGGSTEAFF
TRBJ2-1	TRBV7-3	few	CASSQGSSGRVGQFF
TRBJ1-1	TRBV7-8	few	CASSYVGGTEAFF
TRBJ2-1	TRBV15	NA	CATSRGTTRWYNEQFF
TRBJ2-7	TRBV4-2	NA	CASSQESVRGGEQYF
TRBJ2-1	TRBV7-2	few	CASSLGLIGYNEQFF
TRBJ2-1	TRBV30	few	CAWSSTSGINEQFF
TRBJ2-5	TRBV30	NA	CAWSVGTGQETQYF
TRBJ2-2	TRBV10-3	NA	CAISDEGLASGELFF
TRBJ2-3	TRBV15	NA	CATSRSLTDTQYF
TRBJ1-2	TRBV9	NA	CASSPPTGLGYGYTF
TRBJ2-2	TRBV9	NA	CASSGRRGPGELFF
TRBJ1-1	TRBV11-2	NA	CASSSPTGNLEAFF
TRBJ2-7	TRBV11-1	NA	CASSRVVALSSYEQYF
TRBJ2-3	TRBV25-1	few	CASSPSGRADTQYF
TRBJ1-1	TRBV27	few	CASSLYDRRNTEAFF
TRBJ2-1	TRBV7-9	NA	CASSSATSGRVNEQFF
TRBJ1-4	TRBV18	few	CASSPRGTVNEKLFF
TRBJ2-1	TRBV28	NA	CASGLATSYNEQFF
TRBJ2-1	TRBV28	NA	CASHSTSGYNEQFF
TRBJ1-3	TRBV27	few	CASKRDRSGNTIYF
TRBJ2-2	TRBV29-1	few	CSVRRGGTGELFF
TRBJ2-7	TRBV4-1	NA	CASSQVHTGVEQYF
TRBJ1-5	TRBV18	few	CASSKAGAENQPQHF
TRBJ2-1	TRBV25-1	few	CASSELTGERNEQFF
TRBJ2-7	TRBV5-1	NA	CASSLGDVAGMYEQYF
TRBJ2-1	TRBV5-1	few	CASSLGTGGNEQFF
TRBJ2-3	TRBV15	few	CATRGGGTDTQYF
TRBJ2-2	TRBV7-8	NA	CASSSGGQSNTGELFF
TRBJ2-2	TRBV19	many	CASSMEGFGNTGELFF
TRBJ2-7	TRBV7-9	few	CASSEQGVGEQYF
TRBJ1-2	TRBV7-2	few	CASSLNRGLNGYTF
TRBJ1-1	TRBV7-2	few	CASSLGQVNTEAFF
TRBJ2-7	TRBV28	few	CASSLFGGSYEQYF
TRBJ1-6	TRBV25-1	NA	CASKEDRGKNSPLHF
TRBJ2-7	TRBV13	few	CASSLRTGRNYEQYF
TRBJ2-7	TRBV5-4	few	CASSSGWREQYF
TRBJ2-7	TRBV18	NA	CASSRKGQGATEQYF
TRBJ2-5	TRBV27	NA	CASSPHTQQETQYF
TRBJ1-1	TRBV30	few	CAWRWGRFEAFF
TRBJ1-1	TRBV25-1	NA	CASTGPLDTEAFF
TRBJ2-7	TRBV4-2	few	CASSQDLSGRNYEQYF
TRBJ2-7	TRBV7-6	many	CASSLDGTTYEQYF
TRBJ2-3	TRBV5-1	few	CASSLTSADTQYF
TRBJ1-2	TRBV5-1	NA	CASSLGGSNYGYTF
TRBJ1-5	TRBV28	NA	CASRKRRRYSNQPQHF
TRBJ1-1	TRBV10-2	NA	CASSDGGLDREAFF
TRBJ2-7	TRBV7-3	NA	CASSPDRGYEQYF
TRBJ2-3	TRBV5-1	NA	CASSLEAGRPDTQYF
TRBJ2-1	TRBV29-1	NA	CSVGEYNEQFF
TRBJ2-6	TRBV10-2	few	CASSGGLAGVGANVLTF
TRBJ2-2	TRBV2	few	CASRDRGGTGELFF
TRBJ2-2	TRBV5-1	NA	CASSFSRQDTGELFF
TRBJ2-3	TRBV30	few	CAWSVKTSGRVTQYF
TRBJ2-3	TRBV6-5	few	CASSLTDTQYF